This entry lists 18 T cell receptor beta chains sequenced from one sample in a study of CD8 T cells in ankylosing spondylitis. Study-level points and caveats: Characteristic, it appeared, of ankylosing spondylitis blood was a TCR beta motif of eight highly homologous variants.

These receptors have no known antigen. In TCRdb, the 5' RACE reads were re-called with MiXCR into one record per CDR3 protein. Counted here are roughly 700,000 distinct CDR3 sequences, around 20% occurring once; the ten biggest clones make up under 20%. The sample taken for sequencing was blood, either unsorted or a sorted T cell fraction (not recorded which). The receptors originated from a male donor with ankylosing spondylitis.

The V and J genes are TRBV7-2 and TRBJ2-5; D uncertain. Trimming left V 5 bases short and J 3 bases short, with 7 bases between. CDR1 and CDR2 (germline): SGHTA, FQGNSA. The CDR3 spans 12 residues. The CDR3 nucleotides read TGTGCCAGCAGCAAAGTAAAAGAGACCCAGTACTTC. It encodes CASSKVKETQYF. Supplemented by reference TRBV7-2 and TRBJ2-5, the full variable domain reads GAGVSQSPSNKVTEKGKDVELRCDPISGHTALYWYRQSLGQGLEFLIYFQGNSAPDKSGLPSDRFSAERTGGSVSTLTIQRTQQEDSAVYLCASSKVKETQYFGPGTRLLVL.

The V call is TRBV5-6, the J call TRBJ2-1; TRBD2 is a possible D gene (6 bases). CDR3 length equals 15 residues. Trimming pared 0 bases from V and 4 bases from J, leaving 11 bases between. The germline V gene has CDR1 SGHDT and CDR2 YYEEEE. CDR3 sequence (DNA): TGTGCCAGCAGCTTGGGGCGGACTACTTACAATGAGCAGTTCTTC. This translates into CASSLGRTTYNEQFF.

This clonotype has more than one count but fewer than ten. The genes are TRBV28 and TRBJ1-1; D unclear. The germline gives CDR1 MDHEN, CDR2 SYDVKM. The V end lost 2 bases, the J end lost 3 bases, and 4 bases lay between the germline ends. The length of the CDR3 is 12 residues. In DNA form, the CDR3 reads TGTGCCAGCAGTTTAACGTACACTGAAGCTTTCTTT. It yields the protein CASSLTYTEAFF.

The CDR3 DNA follows: TGTGCCAGCAGTGAATATGGGGGGGCGGGCAATCAGCCCCAGCATTTT. Translation: CASSEYGGAGNQPQHF. This rearrangement joins TRBV6-1 to TRBJ1-5, with D maybe TRBD1 (6 bases). V lost 2 bases, J lost 2 bases, and 13 bases lay in between. This CDR3 region has 16 residues. In germline, CDR1 is MNHNS, CDR2 SASEGT.

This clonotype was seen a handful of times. The CDR3 loop is CASSHGTEAFF. The CDR3, as DNA: TGTGCCAGCAGCCACGGCACTGAAGCTTTCTTT. The chain recombines TRBV7-2 with TRBJ1-1; D remains unclear. This CDR3 is 11 amino acids long. V lost 5 bases and J lost 4, with 5 bases in between. The germline gives CDR1 SGHTA, CDR2 FQGNSA.

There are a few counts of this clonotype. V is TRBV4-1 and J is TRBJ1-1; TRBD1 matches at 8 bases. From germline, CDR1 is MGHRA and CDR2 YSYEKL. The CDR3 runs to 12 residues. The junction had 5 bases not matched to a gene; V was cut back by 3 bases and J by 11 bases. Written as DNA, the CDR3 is TGCGCCAGCAGCCAGGACAGGGTCGACGCTTTCTTT. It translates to CASSQDRVDAFF.

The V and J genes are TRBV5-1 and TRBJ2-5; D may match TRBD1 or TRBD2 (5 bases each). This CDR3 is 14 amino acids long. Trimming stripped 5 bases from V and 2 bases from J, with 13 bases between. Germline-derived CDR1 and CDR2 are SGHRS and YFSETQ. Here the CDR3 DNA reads TGCGCCAGCAGGCTTCAGGGAGATCAAGAGACCCAGTACTTC. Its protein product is CASRLQGDQETQYF.

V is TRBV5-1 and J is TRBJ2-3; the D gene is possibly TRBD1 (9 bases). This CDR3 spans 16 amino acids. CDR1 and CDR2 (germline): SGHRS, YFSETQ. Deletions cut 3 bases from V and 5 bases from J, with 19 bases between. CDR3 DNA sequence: TGCGCCAGCAGCTCGGGAGGGACAGGGCAAGGAGATACGCAGTATTTT. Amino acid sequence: CASSSGGTGQGDTQYF.

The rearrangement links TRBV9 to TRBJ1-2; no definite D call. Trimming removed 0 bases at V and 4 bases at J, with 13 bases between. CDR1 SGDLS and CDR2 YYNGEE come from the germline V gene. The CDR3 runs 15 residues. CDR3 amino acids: CASSVDSSVSYGYTF. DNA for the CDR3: TGTGCCAGCAGCGTAGATAGCTCGGTGAGCTATGGCTACACCTTC.

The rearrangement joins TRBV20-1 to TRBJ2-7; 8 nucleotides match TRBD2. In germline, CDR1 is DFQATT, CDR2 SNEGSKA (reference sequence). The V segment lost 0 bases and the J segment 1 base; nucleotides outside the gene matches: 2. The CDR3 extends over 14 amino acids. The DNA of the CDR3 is TGCAGTGCTAGAGATCGCGGGGGGTCCTACGAGCAGTACTTC. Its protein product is CSARDRGGSYEQYF.

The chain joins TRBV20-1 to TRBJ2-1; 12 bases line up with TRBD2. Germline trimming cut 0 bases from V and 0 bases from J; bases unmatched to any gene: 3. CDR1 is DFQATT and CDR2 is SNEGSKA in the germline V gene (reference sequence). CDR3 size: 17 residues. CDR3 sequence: CSARDASGGDSYNEQFF. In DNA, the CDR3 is TGCAGTGCTAGAGATGCTAGCGGGGGGGACTCCTACAATGAGCAGTTCTTC.

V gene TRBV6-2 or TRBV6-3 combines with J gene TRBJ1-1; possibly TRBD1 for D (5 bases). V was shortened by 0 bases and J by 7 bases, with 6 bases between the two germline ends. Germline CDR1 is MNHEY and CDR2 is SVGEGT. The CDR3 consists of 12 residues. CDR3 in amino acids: CASSYSGLEAFF. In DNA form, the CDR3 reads TGTGCCAGCAGTTACTCGGGACTTGAAGCTTTCTTT.

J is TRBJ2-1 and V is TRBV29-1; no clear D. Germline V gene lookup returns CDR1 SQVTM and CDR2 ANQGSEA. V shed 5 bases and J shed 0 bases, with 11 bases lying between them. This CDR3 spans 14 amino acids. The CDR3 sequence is CSVPGLTSYNEQFF. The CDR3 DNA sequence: TGCAGCGTTCCAGGTTTGACCTCCTACAATGAGCAGTTCTTC.

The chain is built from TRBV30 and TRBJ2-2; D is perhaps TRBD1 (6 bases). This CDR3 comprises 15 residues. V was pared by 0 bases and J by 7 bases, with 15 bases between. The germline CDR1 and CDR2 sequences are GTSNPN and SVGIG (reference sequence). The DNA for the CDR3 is TGTGCCTGGAGTGTAGTGCCAGGGGAAGGCGGGGAGCTGTTTTTT. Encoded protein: CAWSVVPGEGGELFF.

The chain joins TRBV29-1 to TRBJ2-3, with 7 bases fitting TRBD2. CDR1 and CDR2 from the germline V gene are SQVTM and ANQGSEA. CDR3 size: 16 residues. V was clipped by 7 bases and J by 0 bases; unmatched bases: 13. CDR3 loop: CSAGGLRGESTDTQYF. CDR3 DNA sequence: TGCAGCGCCGGGGGGTTGCGGGGAGAGAGCACAGATACGCAGTATTTT.

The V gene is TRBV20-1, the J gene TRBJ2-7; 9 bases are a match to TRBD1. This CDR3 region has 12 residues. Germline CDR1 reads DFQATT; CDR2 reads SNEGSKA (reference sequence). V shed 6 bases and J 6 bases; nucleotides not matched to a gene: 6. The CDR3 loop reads CSASGQGGEQYF. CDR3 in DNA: TGCAGTGCGTCGGGACAGGGTGGCGAGCAGTACTTC.

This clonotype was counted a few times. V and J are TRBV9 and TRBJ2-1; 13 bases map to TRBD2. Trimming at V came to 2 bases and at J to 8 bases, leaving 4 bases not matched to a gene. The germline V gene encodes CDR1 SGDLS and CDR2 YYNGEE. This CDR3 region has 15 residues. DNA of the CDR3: TGTGCCAGCAGCGTGACTAGCGGGGGGATCGATGAGCAGTTCTTC. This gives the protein CASSVTSGGIDEQFF.

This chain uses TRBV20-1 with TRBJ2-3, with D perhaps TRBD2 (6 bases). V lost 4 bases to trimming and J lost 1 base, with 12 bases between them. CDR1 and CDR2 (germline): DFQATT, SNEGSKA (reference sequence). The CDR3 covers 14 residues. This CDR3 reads CSAKGWGGTDTQYF. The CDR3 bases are TGCAGTGCTAAGGGGTGGGGGGGCACAGATACGCAGTATTTT.